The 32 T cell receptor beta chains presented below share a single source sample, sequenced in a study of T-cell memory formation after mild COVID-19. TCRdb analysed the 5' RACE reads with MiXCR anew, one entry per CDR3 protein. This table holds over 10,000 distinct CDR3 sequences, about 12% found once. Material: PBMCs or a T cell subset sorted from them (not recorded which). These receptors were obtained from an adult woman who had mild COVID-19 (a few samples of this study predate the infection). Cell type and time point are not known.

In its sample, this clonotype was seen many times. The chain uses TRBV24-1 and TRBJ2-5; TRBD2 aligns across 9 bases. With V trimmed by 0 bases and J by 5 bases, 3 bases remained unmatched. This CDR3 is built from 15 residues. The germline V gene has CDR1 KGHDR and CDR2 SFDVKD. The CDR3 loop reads CATSDLGTSMETQYF. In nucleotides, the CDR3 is TGTGCCACCAGTGATTTGGGGACTAGCATGGAGACCCAGTACTTC.

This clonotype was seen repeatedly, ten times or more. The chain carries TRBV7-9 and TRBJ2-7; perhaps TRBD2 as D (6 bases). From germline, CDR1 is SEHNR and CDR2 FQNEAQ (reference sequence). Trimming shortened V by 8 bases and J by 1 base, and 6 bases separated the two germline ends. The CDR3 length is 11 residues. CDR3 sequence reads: CASRESYEQYF. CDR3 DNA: TGTGCCAGCCGGGAGTCCTACGAGCAGTACTTC.

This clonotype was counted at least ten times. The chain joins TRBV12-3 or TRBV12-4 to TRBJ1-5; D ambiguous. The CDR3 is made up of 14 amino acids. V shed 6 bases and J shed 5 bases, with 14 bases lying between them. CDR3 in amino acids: CASSLFRWDQPQHF. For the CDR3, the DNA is TGTGCCAGCAGCCTATTCAGGTGGGATCAGCCCCAGCATTTT.

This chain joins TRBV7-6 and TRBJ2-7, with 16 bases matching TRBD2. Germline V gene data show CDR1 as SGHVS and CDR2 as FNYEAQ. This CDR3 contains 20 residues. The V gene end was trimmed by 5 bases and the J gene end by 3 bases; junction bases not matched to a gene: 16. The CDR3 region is CASSPVSPGLAGGFRYEQYF. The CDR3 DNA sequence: TGTGCCAGCAGCCCGGTTTCCCCGGGACTAGCGGGGGGGTTTCGCTACGAGCAGTACTTC.

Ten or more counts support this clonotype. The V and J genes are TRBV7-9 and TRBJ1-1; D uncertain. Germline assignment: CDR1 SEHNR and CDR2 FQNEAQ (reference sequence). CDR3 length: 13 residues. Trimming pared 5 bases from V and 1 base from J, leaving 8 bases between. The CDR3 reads CASSPGGNTEAFF. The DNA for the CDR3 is TGTGCCAGCAGCCCCGGAGGGAACACTGAAGCTTTCTTT.

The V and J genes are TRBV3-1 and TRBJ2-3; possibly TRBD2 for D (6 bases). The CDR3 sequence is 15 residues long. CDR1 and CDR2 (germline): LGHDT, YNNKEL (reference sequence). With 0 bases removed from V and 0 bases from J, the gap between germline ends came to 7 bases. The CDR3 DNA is TGTGCCAGCAGCCAAGATGGGACTAGCACAGATACGCAGTATTTT. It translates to CASSQDGTSTDTQYF.

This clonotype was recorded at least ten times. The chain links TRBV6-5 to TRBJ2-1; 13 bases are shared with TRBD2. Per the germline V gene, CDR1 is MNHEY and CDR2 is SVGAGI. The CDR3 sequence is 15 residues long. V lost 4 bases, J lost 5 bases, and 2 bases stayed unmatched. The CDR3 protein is CASSFGTSGNNEQFF. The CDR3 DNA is TGTGCCAGCAGTTTTGGGACTAGCGGGAACAATGAGCAGTTCTTC.

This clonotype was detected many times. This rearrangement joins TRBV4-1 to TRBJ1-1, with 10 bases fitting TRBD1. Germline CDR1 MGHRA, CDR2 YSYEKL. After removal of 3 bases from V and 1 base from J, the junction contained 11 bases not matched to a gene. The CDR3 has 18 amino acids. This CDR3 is CASSHPTDRGSPNTEAFF. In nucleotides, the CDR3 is TGCGCCAGCAGCCACCCTACGGACAGGGGGTCCCCGAACACTGAAGCTTTCTTT.

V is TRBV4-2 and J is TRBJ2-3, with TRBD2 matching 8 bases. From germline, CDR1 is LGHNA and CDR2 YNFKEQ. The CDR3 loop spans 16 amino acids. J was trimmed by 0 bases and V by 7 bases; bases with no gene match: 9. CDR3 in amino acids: CASIRAGAISTDTQYF. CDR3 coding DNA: TGTGCCAGCATTAGAGCGGGGGCGATTAGCACAGATACGCAGTATTTT.

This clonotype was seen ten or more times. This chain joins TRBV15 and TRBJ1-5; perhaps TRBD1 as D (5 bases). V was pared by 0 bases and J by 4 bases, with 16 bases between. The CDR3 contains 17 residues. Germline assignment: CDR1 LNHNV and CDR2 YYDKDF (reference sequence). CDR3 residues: CATSRDQGGVLNQPQHF. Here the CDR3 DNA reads TGTGCCACCAGCAGAGACCAAGGAGGGGTCCTGAATCAGCCCCAGCATTTT.

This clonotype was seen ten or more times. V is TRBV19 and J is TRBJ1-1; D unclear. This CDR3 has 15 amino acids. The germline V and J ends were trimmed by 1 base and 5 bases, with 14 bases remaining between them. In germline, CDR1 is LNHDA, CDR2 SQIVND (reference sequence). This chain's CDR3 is CASSIGAGGGTEAFF. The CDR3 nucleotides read TGTGCCAGTAGTATAGGGGCAGGCGGCGGGACTGAAGCTTTCTTT.

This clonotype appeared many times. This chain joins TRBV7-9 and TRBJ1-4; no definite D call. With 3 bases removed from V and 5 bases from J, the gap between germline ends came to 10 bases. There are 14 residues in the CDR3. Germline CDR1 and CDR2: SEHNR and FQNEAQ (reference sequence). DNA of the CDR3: TGTGCCAGCAGCTTCCGGGATGTAAATGAAAAACTGTTTTTT. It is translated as CASSFRDVNEKLFF.

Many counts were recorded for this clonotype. CDR3: CASSPYRESEKLFF. The CDR3 DNA reads TGTGCCAGCTCACCATACAGGGAAAGTGAAAAACTGTTTTTT. The genes are TRBV18 and TRBJ1-4; perhaps TRBD1 as D (6 bases). The length of the CDR3 is 14 residues. The V gene's germline CDR1 is KGHSH and CDR2 LQKENI. Trimming cost V 2 bases and J 7 bases, with 11 bases left between them.

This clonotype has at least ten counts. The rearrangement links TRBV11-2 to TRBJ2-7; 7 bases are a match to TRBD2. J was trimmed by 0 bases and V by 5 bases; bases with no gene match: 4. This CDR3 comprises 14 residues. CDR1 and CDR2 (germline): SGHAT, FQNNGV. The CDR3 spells CASSPREVSYEQYF. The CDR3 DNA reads TGTGCCAGCAGCCCTCGGGAGGTCTCCTACGAGCAGTACTTC.

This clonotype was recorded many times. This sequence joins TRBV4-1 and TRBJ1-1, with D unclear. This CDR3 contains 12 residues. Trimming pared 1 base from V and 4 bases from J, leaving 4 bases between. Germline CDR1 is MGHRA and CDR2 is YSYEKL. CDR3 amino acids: CASSQGTTEAFF. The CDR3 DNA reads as TGCGCCAGCAGCCAAGGGACCACTGAAGCTTTCTTT.

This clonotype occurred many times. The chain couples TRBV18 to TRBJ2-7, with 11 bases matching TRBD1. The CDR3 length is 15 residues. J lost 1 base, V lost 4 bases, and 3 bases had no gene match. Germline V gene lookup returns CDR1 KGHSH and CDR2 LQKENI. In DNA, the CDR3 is TGTGCCAGCTCACGGACAGGGGGCAATTCCTACGAGCAGTACTTC. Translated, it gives CASSRTGGNSYEQYF.

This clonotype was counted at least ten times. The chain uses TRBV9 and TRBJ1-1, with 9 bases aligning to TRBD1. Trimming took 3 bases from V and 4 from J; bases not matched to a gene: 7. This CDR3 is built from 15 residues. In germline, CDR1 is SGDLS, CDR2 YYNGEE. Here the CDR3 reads CASSAGTGLGTEAFF. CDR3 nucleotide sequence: TGTGCCAGCAGCGCCGGGACAGGGTTGGGCACTGAAGCTTTCTTT.

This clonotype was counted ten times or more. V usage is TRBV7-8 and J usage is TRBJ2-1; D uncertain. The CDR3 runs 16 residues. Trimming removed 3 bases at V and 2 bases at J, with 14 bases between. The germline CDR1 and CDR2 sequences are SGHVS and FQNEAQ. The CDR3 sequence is CASSLKRLPAYNEQFF. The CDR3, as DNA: TGTGCCAGCAGCTTGAAGAGGTTACCCGCCTACAATGAGCAGTTCTTC.

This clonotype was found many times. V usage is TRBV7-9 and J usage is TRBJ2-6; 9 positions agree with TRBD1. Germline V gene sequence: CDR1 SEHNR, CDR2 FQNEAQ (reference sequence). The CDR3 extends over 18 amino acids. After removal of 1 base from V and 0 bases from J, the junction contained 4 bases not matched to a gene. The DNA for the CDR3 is TGTGCCAGCAGCTTAGTCGGGACAGGGTCCTCTGGGGCCAACGTCCTGACTTTC. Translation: CASSLVGTGSSGANVLTF.

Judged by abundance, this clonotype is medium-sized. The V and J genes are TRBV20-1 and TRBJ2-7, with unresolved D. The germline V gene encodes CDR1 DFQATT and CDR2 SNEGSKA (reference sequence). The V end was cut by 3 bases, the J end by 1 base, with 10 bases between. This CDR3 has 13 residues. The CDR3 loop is CSARLSVSYEQYF. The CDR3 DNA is TGCAGTGCTAGGCTGTCAGTGTCCTACGAGCAGTACTTC.

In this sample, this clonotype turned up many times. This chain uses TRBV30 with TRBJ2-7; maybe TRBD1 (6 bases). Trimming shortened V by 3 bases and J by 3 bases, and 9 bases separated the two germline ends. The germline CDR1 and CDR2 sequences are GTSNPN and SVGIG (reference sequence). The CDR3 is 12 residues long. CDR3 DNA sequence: TGTGCCTGGAGCCTACAGGGCTACGAGCAGTACTTC. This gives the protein CAWSLQGYEQYF.

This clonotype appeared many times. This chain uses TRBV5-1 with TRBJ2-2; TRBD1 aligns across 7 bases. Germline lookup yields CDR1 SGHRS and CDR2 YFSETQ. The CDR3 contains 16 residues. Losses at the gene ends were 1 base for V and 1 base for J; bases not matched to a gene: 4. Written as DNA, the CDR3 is TGCGCCAGCAGCTTGAGGACAGGTCAGAACACCGGGGAGCTGTTTTTT. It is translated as CASSLRTGQNTGELFF.

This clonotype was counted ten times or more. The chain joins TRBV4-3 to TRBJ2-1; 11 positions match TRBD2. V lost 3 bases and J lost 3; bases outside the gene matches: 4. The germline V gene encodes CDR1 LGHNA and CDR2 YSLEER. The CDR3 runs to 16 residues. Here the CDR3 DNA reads TGCGCCAGCAGCCATCAACTAGCGGGAGTCTACAATGAGCAGTTCTTC. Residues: CASSHQLAGVYNEQFF.

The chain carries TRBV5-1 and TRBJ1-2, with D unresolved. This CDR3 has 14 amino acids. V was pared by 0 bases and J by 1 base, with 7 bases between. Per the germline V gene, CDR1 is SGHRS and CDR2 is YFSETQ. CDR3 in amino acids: CASSLDGNNYGYTF. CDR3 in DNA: TGCGCCAGCAGCTTGGATGGAAATAACTATGGCTACACCTTC.

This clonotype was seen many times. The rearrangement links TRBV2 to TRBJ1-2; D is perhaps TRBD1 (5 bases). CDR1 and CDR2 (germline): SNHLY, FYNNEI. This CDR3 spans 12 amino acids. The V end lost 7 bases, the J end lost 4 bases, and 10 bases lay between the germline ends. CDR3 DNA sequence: TGTGCCAGCATCGGTGGGGGCTATGGCTACACCTTC. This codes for CASIGGGYGYTF.

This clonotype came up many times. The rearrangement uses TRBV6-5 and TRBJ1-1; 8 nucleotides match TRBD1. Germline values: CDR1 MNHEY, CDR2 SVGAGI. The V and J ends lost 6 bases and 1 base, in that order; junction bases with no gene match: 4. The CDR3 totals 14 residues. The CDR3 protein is CASRAGGGNTEAFF. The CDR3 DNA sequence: TGTGCCAGCAGGGCAGGGGGCGGGAACACTGAAGCTTTCTTT.

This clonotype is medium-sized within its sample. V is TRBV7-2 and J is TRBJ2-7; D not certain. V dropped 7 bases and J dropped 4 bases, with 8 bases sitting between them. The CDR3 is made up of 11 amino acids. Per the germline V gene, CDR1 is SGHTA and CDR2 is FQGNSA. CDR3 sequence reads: CASTQAYEQYF. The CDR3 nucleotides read TGTGCCAGCACCCAGGCGTACGAGCAGTACTTC. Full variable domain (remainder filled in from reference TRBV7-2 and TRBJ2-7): GAGVSQSPSNKVTEKGKDVELRCDPISGHTALYWYRQSLGQGLEFLIYFQGNSAPDKSGLPSDRFSAERTGGSVSTLTIQRTQQEDSAVYLCASTQAYEQYFGPGTRLTVT.

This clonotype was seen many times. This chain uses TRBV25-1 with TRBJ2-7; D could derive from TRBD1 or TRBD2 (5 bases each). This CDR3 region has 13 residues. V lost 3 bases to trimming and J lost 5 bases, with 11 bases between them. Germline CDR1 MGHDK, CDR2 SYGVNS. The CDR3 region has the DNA TGTGCCAGCAGTGACTGGGGGTCCCACGAGCAGTACTTC. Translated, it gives CASSDWGSHEQYF.

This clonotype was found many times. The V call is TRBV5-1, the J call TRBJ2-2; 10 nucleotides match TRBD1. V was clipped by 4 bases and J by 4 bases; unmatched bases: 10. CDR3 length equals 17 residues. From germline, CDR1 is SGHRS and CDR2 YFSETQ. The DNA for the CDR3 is TGCGCCAGCAGCAAAAAGGCGGGACAGGGGTTCACCGGGGAGCTGTTTTTT. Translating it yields CASSKKAGQGFTGELFF.

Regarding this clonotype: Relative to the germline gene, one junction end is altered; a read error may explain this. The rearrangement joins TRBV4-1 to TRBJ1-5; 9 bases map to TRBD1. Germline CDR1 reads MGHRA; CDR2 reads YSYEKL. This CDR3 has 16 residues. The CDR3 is CAGSQAYGTGNQPQHF. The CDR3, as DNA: TGCGCCGGCAGCCAAGCCTACGGGACAGGGAATCAGCCCCAGCATTTT.

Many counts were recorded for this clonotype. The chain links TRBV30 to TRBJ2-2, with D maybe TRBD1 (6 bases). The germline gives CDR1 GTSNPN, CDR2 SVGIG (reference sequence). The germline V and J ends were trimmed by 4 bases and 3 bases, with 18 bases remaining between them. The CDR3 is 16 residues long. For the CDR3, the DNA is TGTGCCTGGAAGCTTTGGGGGCAACTAGACACCGGGGAGCTGTTTTTT. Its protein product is CAWKLWGQLDTGELFF.

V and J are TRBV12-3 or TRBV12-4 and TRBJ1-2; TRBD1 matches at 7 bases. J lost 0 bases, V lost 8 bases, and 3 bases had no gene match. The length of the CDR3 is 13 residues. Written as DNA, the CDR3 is TGTGCCAGCGGGGACAGTACTAACTATGGCTACACCTTC. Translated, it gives CASGDSTNYGYTF.